This T cell receptor beta chain was found in a study of OX40 agonist ivuxolimab in advanced cancers. Regarding the study as a whole: CD8+ T cells (on average) carried more expanded clones than CD4+ T cells.

Details on this clone: The antigen is undetermined.

Produced via immunoSEQ multiplex PCR; TCRdb's table is partial and in-frame only. This table has 70,000 or so clones, roughly nine tenths appearing once. The V and J ends lost 5 bases and 0 bases respectively, with 17 bases between them. Germline CDR1 SEHNR, CDR2 FQNEAQ (reference sequence). The CDR3 contains 18 residues. The specimen comprised CD4+ or CD8+ T cells sorted from blood, sampled in a trial of the OX40 agonist ivuxolimab. The sequence was obtained from an adult with an advanced solid tumor such as melanoma, head and neck, liver or kidney cancer. The chain couples TRBV7-9 to TRBJ2-6; TRBD1 might be the D (6 bases). CDR3 amino acids: CASSAWTETYSGANVLTF. The CDR3 bases are TGTGCCAGCAGCGCTTGGACAGAAACCTACTCTGGGGCCAACGTCCTGACTTTC.